This note documents a single T cell receptor beta chain sequence. Antigen: not known. The PCR used 60 Vbeta and 13 Jbeta primers. Generated by immunoSEQ multiplex PCR, the TCRdb table keeps only in-frame clones and is missing some. The table lists over 90,000 clones, approximately 72% of them singletons. This specimen belongs to a study of cytomegalovirus exposure and HLA in healthy donors. Findings and caveats of the study: A list of 150 or so TCR beta chains associated with cytomegalovirus was given. Sequences of the TCR beta chain were said to predict the HLA-A and HLA-B alleles of most subjects accurately.

After removal of 7 bases from V and 7 bases from J, the junction contained 8 bases not matched to a gene. Germline V gene lookup returns CDR1 SNHLY and CDR2 FYNNEI. This CDR3 region has 14 residues. The clonotype was recovered from a woman aged 70-85 years in good health and CMV-seropositive. The V call is TRBV2, the J call TRBJ2-3; 10 bases match TRBD2. The specimen sequenced was PBMCs. CDR3 nucleotides: TGTGCCAGCACTGCTAGCGGGAGAGTCCATACGCAGTATTTT. Its translation is CASTASGRVHTQYF. Variable domain in full (rest from reference TRBV2 and TRBJ2-3): EPEVTQTPSHQVTQMGQEVILRCVPISNHLYFYWYRQILGQKVEFLVSFYNNEISEKSEIFDDQFSVERPDGSNFTLKIRSTKLEDSAMYFCASTASGRVHTQYFGPGTRLTVL.